This TCR beta chain was sequenced in a study of blood T cell repertoires in COVID-19. Looking at the study overall: Acute and convalescent COVID-19 samples came from the United States, Italy and Spain. From T cells, B-cell-depleted T cells, or PBMCs came the material, which was cDNA or gDNA.

Repertoires were generated with immunoSEQ multiplex PCR, while TCRdb's copy carries only in-frame clones and drops some. Counted here are tens of thousands of clones, roughly four fifths occurring once; the ten biggest clones make up under 7.5%. J was trimmed by 4 bases and V by 7 bases; bases with no gene match: 7. CDR3 length: 14 amino acids. Per germline, CDR1 LNHDA and CDR2 SQIVND (reference sequence). The rearrangement joins TRBV19 to TRBJ2-3, with 8 bases matching TRBD2. This receptor was identified in a man in his forties or fifties with active or convalescent COVID-19. Sequenced material: peripheral blood. The CDR3 protein is CASTYGGASDTQYF. CDR3 DNA: TGTGCCAGTACTTACGGGGGGGCTTCAGATACGCAGTATTTT.